These 21 T cell receptor beta chains were sequenced from one sample in a study. Using its own MiXCR run on the RT-PCR reads, TCRdb lists one record per CDR3 protein. This sample carries about 700,000 distinct CDR3 sequences, 13% to 15% of them seen once, and the ten largest clones take about 3.6%. Input material: memory CD4+ T cells from blood. The receptors originated from a female donor in good health, serving as a healthy control.

In its sample, this clonotype was seen many times. The missing conserved phenylalanine or tryptophan at the end of this CDR3 makes a read error likely. It is unclear where the CDR3 begins or ends on the DNA, so no DNA is shown, and the CDR3 is as TCRdb lists it. The V and J genes are TRBV12-3 or TRBV12-4 and TRBJ1-1; TRBD1, the table's D call, lacks a check against the DNA. The CDR3 has 13 amino acids, counting both end residues. The CDR3 reads CASSSSGTRTTPL.

This clonotype was picked up a small number of times. V gene TRBV5-5 combines with J gene TRBJ2-6, with unresolved D. V lost 7 bases and J lost 0, with 20 bases in between. The germline V gene encodes CDR1 SGHKS and CDR2 YYEKEE (reference sequence). The CDR3 is 18 amino acids. CDR3 DNA: TGTGCCAGCGCGTTCCCGACTCGGGCCTCCTCTGGGGCCAACGTCCTGACTTTC. Translated, it gives CASAFPTRASSGANVLTF.

V and J are TRBV6-5 and TRBJ2-1; 10 bases agree with TRBD1. The V gene's germline CDR1 is MNHEY and CDR2 SVGAGI. CDR3 length: 16 residues. J lost 6 bases, V lost 5 bases, and 10 bases had no gene match. The CDR3 reads CASSTPPGQGRNEQFF. DNA for the CDR3: TGTGCCAGCAGTACCCCCCCGGGACAGGGGCGCAATGAGCAGTTCTTC.

In this sample, this clonotype turned up a few times. V gene TRBV5-1 combines with J gene TRBJ2-3; 9 bases line up with TRBD1. The J segment lost 6 bases and the V segment lost 5 bases, leaving 7 bases of the junction unmatched. CDR1 is SGHRS and CDR2 is YFSETQ in the germline V gene. The CDR3 extends over 14 amino acids. In nucleotides, the CDR3 is TGCGCCAGCAGACAAACAGGGGGCGAGGATACGCAGTATTTT. This codes for CASRQTGGEDTQYF.

This clonotype has ten or more counts. The chain joins TRBV6-2 or TRBV6-3 to TRBJ1-2; D unclear. The CDR3 spans 12 residues. V lost 6 bases and J lost 5, with 10 bases in between. Germline V CDR1 and CDR2: MNHEY, SVGEGT. As DNA, the CDR3 is TGTGCCAGCAGGGACGGACCATATGGCTACACCTTC. Protein sequence: CASRDGPYGYTF.

This clonotype was seen a few times. CDR3: CSARPRGTQETQYF. The CDR3 bases are TGCAGTGCTAGACCTCGGGGGACCCAAGAGACCCAGTACTTC. This chain connects TRBV20-1 to TRBJ2-5, with a weak D call TRBD2 (6 bases). The CDR3 sequence is 14 residues long. V was clipped by 2 bases and J by 1 base, with 11 bases between them. CDR1 and CDR2 from the germline V gene are DFQATT and SNEGSKA (reference sequence).

This clonotype turned up a few times. The J gene is TRBJ1-2, the V gene TRBV6-2 or TRBV6-3; D is perhaps TRBD1 (6 bases). Looked up from germline, CDR1 is MNHEY and CDR2 is SVGEGT. V was clipped by 8 bases and J by 5 bases, with 18 bases between them. The CDR3 spans 14 residues. CDR3 protein: CASRRDTALYGYTF. In DNA, the CDR3 is TGTGCCAGCCGTCGGGACACGGCCCTTTATGGCTACACCTTC.

This clonotype was seen ten or more times. The genes are TRBV12-3 or TRBV12-4 and TRBJ2-1, with 13 bases lining up with TRBD2. This CDR3 is built from 18 residues. The junction had 9 bases not matched to a gene; V was cut back by 5 bases and J by 2 bases. The DNA for the CDR3 is TGTGCCAGCAGTCCCACCTACGGACTAGCGGGAGCCTACAATGAGCAGTTCTTC. Its protein product is CASSPTYGLAGAYNEQFF.

This clonotype was seen many times. The chain carries TRBV24-1 and TRBJ2-3; D not certain. The germline V gene has CDR1 KGHDR and CDR2 SFDVKD. This CDR3 has 14 amino acids. Trimming removed 7 bases from V and 0 bases from J, with 10 bases in between. This chain's CDR3 is CATRKRPSTDTQYF. The DNA of the CDR3 is TGTGCCACCAGGAAGAGACCTAGCACAGATACGCAGTATTTT.

Only one count was recorded for this clonotype. This rearrangement joins TRBV5-4 to TRBJ1-2; D remains unclear. Trimming shortened V by 0 bases and J by 3 bases, and 9 bases separated the two germline ends. This CDR3 has 14 amino acids. The germline CDR1 and CDR2 sequences are SGHNT and YYREEE (reference sequence). The CDR3, as DNA: TGTGCCAGCAGCTTGGTTCGGGGTGACTATGGCTACACCTTC. Protein sequence: CASSLVRGDYGYTF.

This clonotype was recorded a few times. The rearrangement uses TRBV27 and TRBJ2-2; TRBD1 is a possible D gene (6 bases). The CDR3 extends over 17 amino acids. V was clipped by 0 bases and J by 0 bases, with 11 bases between them. CDR1 is MNHEY and CDR2 is SMNVEV in the germline V gene (reference sequence). CDR3: CASSLSASGANTGELFF. DNA of the CDR3: TGTGCCAGCAGTTTATCGGCTTCAGGGGCGAACACCGGGGAGCTGTTTTTT.

This clonotype occurred a few times. The chain carries TRBV24-1 and TRBJ2-1, with 8 positions matching TRBD2. V was pared by 4 bases and J by 9 bases, with 7 bases of the junction left unmatched. Germline V gene sequence: CDR1 KGHDR, CDR2 SFDVKD. There are 14 residues in the CDR3. The CDR3, as DNA: TGTGCCACCAGTGAACCGGGACTAGTCACTGAGCAGTTCTTC. This translates into CATSEPGLVTEQFF.

This clonotype was seen a few times. The chain employs TRBV7-3 and TRBJ1-1, with 8 bases that match TRBD1. This CDR3 has 17 residues. V trimming: 1 base; J trimming: 5 bases; junction bases outside the gene matches: 12. Germline V gene lookup returns CDR1 SGHTA and CDR2 FQGTGA. CDR3 region: CASSLRGAGTGLTEAFF. The CDR3 region has the DNA TGTGCCAGCAGCTTAAGGGGGGCCGGGACAGGCCTAACTGAAGCTTTCTTT.

CDR3 region: CSALPGGRALGQFF. DNA for the CDR3: TGCAGTGCTCTGCCCGGCGGGAGGGCCTTAGGGCAGTTCTTC. This rearrangement joins TRBV20-1 to TRBJ2-1, with 9 bases lining up with TRBD2. The V segment lost 5 bases and the J segment 12 bases; nucleotides outside the gene matches: 14. Germline-derived CDR1 and CDR2 are DFQATT and SNEGSKA (reference sequence). There are 14 residues in the CDR3.

This chain connects TRBV20-1 to TRBJ2-1; 10 bases map to TRBD1. There are 15 residues in the CDR3. The germline gives CDR1 DFQATT, CDR2 SNEGSKA (reference sequence). J lost 2 bases, V lost 3 bases, and 4 bases had no gene match. The CDR3 sequence is CSARGDRGPYNEQFF. The CDR3 coding sequence is TGCAGTGCTAGGGGGGACAGGGGCCCCTACAATGAGCAGTTCTTC.

This clonotype came up a few times. The V and J genes are TRBV14 and TRBJ2-4; tentatively, D is TRBD2 (6 bases). V shed 4 bases and J shed 9 bases, with 16 bases lying between them. This CDR3 contains 14 residues. In germline, CDR1 is SGHDN, CDR2 FVKESK. The CDR3 nucleotides read TGTGCCAGCAGCCCCTACGGGGGTAGCGGCATTCAGTACTTC. It is translated as CASSPYGGSGIQYF.

This clonotype showed up many times. J is TRBJ1-2 and V is TRBV15; possible D gene TRBD1, 6 bases. The CDR3 is 15 amino acids. Germline assignment: CDR1 LNHNV and CDR2 YYDKDF (reference sequence). The germline V and J ends were trimmed by 4 bases and 3 bases, with 15 bases remaining between them. The CDR3, as DNA: TGTGCCACCAGCAAGTCCCGGGGGCGCGACTATGGCTACACCTTC. The encoded protein is CATSKSRGRDYGYTF.

For this clonotype: The CDR3 does not end in the conserved phenylalanine or tryptophan, so this is likely a read error. V gene TRBV7-2 combines with J gene TRBJ2-1; D may be TRBD1 or TRBD2 (5 bases each). Germline CDR1 is SGHTA and CDR2 is FQGNSA. The V and J ends lost 4 bases and 2 bases respectively, with 12 bases between them. This CDR3 has 15 residues. CDR3 DNA: TGTGCCAGCAGCTCAGTGGGGGACCCCTACAATGAGCAGTTCATC. The encoded protein is CASSSVGDPYNEQFI.

This chain uses TRBV10-2 with TRBJ1-3; D may be TRBD1 (6 bases). Looked up from germline, CDR1 is WSHSY and CDR2 is SAAADI. V was clipped by 5 bases and J by 0 bases, with 11 bases between them. The CDR3 length is 15 residues. DNA for the CDR3: TGCGCCAGCAGTACCCAGGGGAGCTCTGGAAACACCATATATTTT. Translating gives CASSTQGSSGNTIYF.

The sample holds a few counts of this clonotype. The rearrangement joins TRBV10-3 to TRBJ1-2; D not resolved. The CDR3 runs 13 residues. Trimming took off 2 bases at V and 4 bases at J, with 8 bases between the two ends. The germline V gene has CDR1 ENHRY and CDR2 SYGVKD. In nucleotides, the CDR3 is TGTGCCATCAGTGAGGAGGGCGCCTATGGCTACACCTTC. This sequence encodes CAISEEGAYGYTF.

J is TRBJ2-1 and V is TRBV30; 9 bases are a match to TRBD1. The CDR3 is made up of 14 amino acids. Germline CDR1 GTSNPN, CDR2 SVGIG (reference sequence). The V segment lost 2 bases and the J segment 6 bases; nucleotides outside the gene matches: 5. This chain's CDR3 is CAWSIQGAVNEQFF. CDR3 sequence (DNA): TGTGCCTGGAGTATACAGGGGGCAGTCAATGAGCAGTTCTTC.